The rows below give T cell receptor beta chains drawn from one sample of a study of cytomegalovirus exposure and HLA in healthy donors. The method was immunoSEQ multiplex PCR; TCRdb's version includes in-frame clones alone and lacks a portion of them. The sample has 150,000 to 200,000 clones, roughly 71% seen once. The sequenced material came from PBMCs. Every receptor here comes from a girl between 10 and 17 years old in good health and CMV-seronegative. The CDR3 runs from the conserved cysteine through the conserved F or W. D genes are given only for firm matches. Rows give clone size only sometimes, using once, few, many, or a class for an expanded clone.

>TRBD1|TRBJ1-1|13|TRBV5-1|NA
TGCGCCAGCAGCTTGGAGGGGGCTACTGAAGCTTTCTTT
CASSLEGATEAFF
>TRBD1|TRBJ1-1|11|TRBV20-1|NA
TGCAGTGCTAGGAAGGGGGCCCAAGCTTTCTTT
CSARKGAQAFF
>NA|TRBJ2-5|14|TRBV11-2|NA
TGTGCCAGCGGAGACGGGGGAACACAAGAGACCCAGTACTTC
CASGDGGTQETQYF
>TRBD1|TRBJ1-2|13|TRBV15|NA
TGTGCCACCGGCGACAGGGGCGACTATGGCTACACCTTC
CATGDRGDYGYTF
>NA|TRBJ1-2|14|TRBV7-2|once
TGTGCCAGCAGGGCCTACGAGGCCAGCTATGGCTACACCTTC
CASRAYEASYGYTF
>TRBD2|TRBJ2-5|12|TRBV7-6|NA
TGTGCCGGCGGGGGGCCGCAAGAGACCCAGTACTTC
CAGGGPQETQYF
>TRBD1|TRBJ1-2|13|TRBV2|NA
TGTGCCAGCAGTGACCAGGGGGACTATGGCTACACCTTC
CASSDQGDYGYTF
>NA|TRBJ2-2|13|TRBV9|NA
TGTGCCAGCAGCGGAGCCTCCCCCGGGGAGCTGTTTTTT
CASSGASPGELFF
>TRBD1|TRBJ1-5|16|TRBV5-5|NA
TGTGCCAGCAGCTTGGTGGGTGGGGACAGTAATCAGCCCCAGCATTTT
CASSLVGGDSNQPQHF
>NA|TRBJ2-3|12|TRBV14|NA
TGTGCCAGCACCTCCGGTCCGCCTACGCAGTATTTT
CASTSGPPTQYF
>TRBD1|TRBJ2-1|17|TRBV13|NA
TGTGCCAGCAGCTCGCCGCGACAGGGGGCAGTCGACAATGAGCAGTTCTTC
CASSSPRQGAVDNEQFF
>NA|TRBJ2-7|12|TRBV6-1|NA
TGTGCCAGCAGGCTACAGGGTTACGAGCAGTACTTC
CASRLQGYEQYF
>TRBD1|TRBJ2-7|14|TRBV10-3|NA
TGTGCCAGCACCGGGACAGGGGACACCTACGAGCAGTACTTC
CASTGTGDTYEQYF
>NA|TRBJ2-2|11|TRBV20-1|NA
TGCAGTGCAAGGGGCACCGGGGAGCTGTTTTTT
CSARGTGELFF
>NA|TRBJ2-7|14|TRBV5-1|NA
TGCGCCAGCAGCTTGGCCGGACAAATTTACGAGCAGTACTTC
CASSLAGQIYEQYF
>NA|TRBJ1-5|14|TRBV19|once
TGTGCCAGCGCCGACACGTTTAGCAATCAGCCCCAGCATTTT
CASADTFSNQPQHF
>NA|TRBJ1-5|16|TRBV7-8|NA
TGTGCCAGCAGCTTGGGTGGGGGGATAAGCAATCAGCCCCAGCATTTT
CASSLGGGISNQPQHF
>NA|TRBJ2-5|14|TRBV2|NA
TGTGCCAGGGGAGGAGACAGAGGACAAGAGACCCAGTACTTC
CARGGDRGQETQYF
>TRBD1|TRBJ1-5|14|TRBV19|NA
TGTGCCAGTATGGGACAGGGCTTTAATCAGCCCCAGCATTTT
CASMGQGFNQPQHF
>TRBD1|TRBJ1-2|15|TRBV6-1|NA
TGTGCCAGCAGTGAAGCGGGACAGGGAGGCTATGGCTACACCTTC
CASSEAGQGGYGYTF